These T cell receptor beta chains were read from a single sample in a study of metastatic and nonmetastatic thyroid tumors. TCRdb re-clonotyped the PCR reads through MiXCR. This table has some 5,000 clones, about 29% appearing once. Sample: adjacent normal tissue. These receptors were obtained from a female donor with papillary thyroid cancer or a benign thyroid nodule (not recorded which). Some clones in this sample may be carry-over from other donors' samples. CDR3s include the opening cysteine and the closing phenylalanine or tryptophan. D genes are given only for firm matches. Clone size is stated in some rows and not others, as once, few, many or a class when expanded.

many | TRBJ2-5 | TRBV6-1 | . | CASSPFLRGGGETQYF | TGTGCCAGCAGCCCGTTTCTTAGGGGGGGAGGGGAGACCCAGTACTTC
medium-sized | TRBJ1-5 | TRBV29-1 | . | CSVWENSNQPQHF | TGCAGCGTTTGGGAAAATAGCAATCAGCCCCAGCATTTT
. | TRBJ2-3 | TRBV2 | TRBD2 | CASSVSGITDTQYF | TGTGCCAGCAGTGTTAGCGGGATTACAGATACGCAGTATTTT
large | TRBJ2-4 | TRBV27 | . | CASSLIAGEGGNIQYF | TGTGCCAGCAGTTTAATCGCGGGGGAGGGGGGAAACATTCAGTACTTC
few | TRBJ2-2 | TRBV6-1 | . | CASSENLGPTGELFF | TGTGCCAGCAGTGAAAATCTCGGGCCCACCGGGGAGCTGTTTTTT
medium-sized | TRBJ1-1 | TRBV20-1 | . | CSASPSWGEGTEAFF | TGCAGTGCTAGCCCCTCTTGGGGGGAAGGCACTGAAGCTTTCTTT
. | TRBJ1-2 | TRBV12-3/TRBV12-4 | TRBD1 | CASSSTGGNGYTF | TGTGCCAGCAGTTCTACAGGGGGTAATGGCTACACCTTC
. | TRBJ2-7 | TRBV3-1 | . | CASSQKASAREQYF | TGTGCCAGCAGCCAAAAAGCAAGTGCTAGGGAGCAGTACTTC
. | TRBJ2-6 | TRBV12-3/TRBV12-4 | TRBD1 | CASSRQGASPGANVLTF | TGTGCCAGCAGCCGACAGGGGGCGAGCCCTGGGGCCAACGTCCTGACTTTC
large | TRBJ1-2 | TRBV6-1 | . | CASKEEENVHGYTF | TGTGCCAGCAAAGAAGAGGAAAACGTCCATGGCTACACCTTC
medium-sized | TRBJ2-5 | TRBV5-1 | . | CASSLVLPEETQYF | TGCGCCAGCAGCTTGGTGCTCCCCGAAGAGACCCAGTACTTC
once | TRBJ2-7 | TRBV7-9 | . | CASSLTFSYEQYF | TGTGCCAGCAGCTTGACCTTCTCCTACGAGCAGTACTTC
. | TRBJ2-7 | TRBV20-1 | TRBD2 | CSASDTSGKGYEQYF | TGCAGTGCTAGTGATACTAGCGGGAAAGGTTACGAGCAGTACTTC
. | TRBJ2-7 | TRBV11-2 | . | CASSLNSVASVHF | TGTGCCAGCAGCTTAAATAGTGTCGCTAGCGTGCACTTC
. | TRBJ2-2 | TRBV7-9 | . | CASSSDRITGELFF | TGCGCCAGCAGCTCGGACAGAATCACCGGGGAGCTGTTTTTT
. | TRBJ1-4 | TRBV5-8 | . | CASSLARGLGGEKLFF | TGTGCCAGCAGCTTGGCCCGGGGGTTGGGCGGCGAAAAACTGTTTTTT
. | TRBJ1-1 | TRBV2 | . | CAGTIWGNTEAFF | TGTGCCGGCACCATTTGGGGCAACACTGAAGCTTTCTTT
medium-sized | TRBJ1-1 | TRBV20-1 | . | CSARVGTGTEAFF | TGCAGTGCTAGAGTTGGCACAGGTACTGAAGCTTTCTTT
. | TRBJ1-1 | TRBV6-1 | . | CASSLEGLNTEAFF | TGTGCCAGCAGTCTCGAGGGTCTGAACACTGAAGCTTTCTTT
medium-sized | TRBJ2-3 | TRBV20-1 | TRBD1 | CSADLLRDSTTTDTQYF | TGCAGTGCCGACCTACTCCGGGACAGCACCACCACAGATACGCAGTATTTT
. | TRBJ1-2 | TRBV28 | . | CASSFRGPTKGYTF | TGTGCCAGCAGTTTCAGGGGCCCTACTAAGGGCTACACCTTC
medium-sized | TRBJ1-3 | TRBV25-1 | . | CASTLGNTIYF | TGTGCCAGCACCCTTGGAAACACCATATATTTT
medium-sized | TRBJ2-1 | TRBV3-1 | . | CASSQGWDEQFF | TGTGCCAGCAGCCAGGGCTGGGATGAGCAGTTCTTC
medium-sized | TRBJ2-7 | TRBV6-2/TRBV6-3 | . | CASSYSQGRGYEQYF | TGTGCCAGCAGTTACTCCCAGGGGCGCGGTTACGAGCAGTACTTC
medium-sized | TRBJ2-7 | TRBV30 | TRBD1 | CAWSAGQGYEQYF | TGTGCCTGGAGTGCGGGACAGGGCTACGAGCAGTACTTC
large | TRBJ1-2 | TRBV20-1 | TRBD1 | CSALADRVPGYTF | TGCAGTGCTTTGGCCGACAGGGTTCCGGGCTACACCTTC
. | TRBJ1-5 | TRBV10-3 | . | CAISDGNQPQHF | TGTGCCATCAGTGATGGGAATCAGCCCCAGCATTTT
. | TRBJ2-7 | TRBV5-1 | TRBD2 | CASGSGGAYEQYF | TGCGCCAGCGGGTCCGGGGGGGCCTACGAGCAGTACTTC
. | TRBJ2-7 | TRBV19 | TRBD2 | CASSSGTSFSEQYF | TGTGCCAGTAGTTCGGGGACTAGTTTCAGCGAGCAGTACTTC